This TCR beta chain comes out of a study of blood T cells in healthy people across ages. Findings of the study overall: Naive CD4+ cells and diversity were both higher in long-lived donors than in aged donors.

Germline V gene lookup returns CDR1 SGHTA and CDR2 FQGNSA. The CDR3 totals 14 residues. This clonotype was seen more than once but under ten times. Its matching antigen is unknown. The authors ran a second PCR of about 7 to 11 cycles using a sample-barcoded 5' primer and a J-beta primer mix. Any given sample supplied a minimum of 2.5 million CDR3-containing paired-end reads. Each CDR3 protein gets one entry after TCRdb re-called the 5' RACE reads with MiXCR. The sample yields 1,300,000 or so distinct CDR3 sequences, approximately 59% seen once. J is TRBJ2-7 and V is TRBV7-2; possible D gene TRBD2, 5 bases. The last part of the DNA fits TRBJ2-5 better; the J call may be wrong. The receptor was derived from a man aged 18 to 29 in good health. What was sequenced was blood. DNA for the CDR3: TGTGCCAGCAGCTTACGCCGAGGGTTGGAGACCCAGTACTTC. This codes for CASSLRRGLETQYF.